Each of the 27 T cell receptor beta chains below was sequenced from the same sample in a study of OX40 agonist ivuxolimab in advanced cancers. The assay was immunoSEQ multiplex PCR, and TCRdb's table has in-frame clones only and misses some. The data show tens of thousands of clones, about 80% seen once. Material: CD4+ or CD8+ T cells sorted from blood, obtained in a trial of the OX40 agonist ivuxolimab. The receptors stem from an adult with an advanced solid tumor such as melanoma, head and neck, liver or kidney cancer.

The chain uses TRBV9 and TRBJ1-1; weak D call: TRBD1 (5 bases). The V gene's germline CDR1 is SGDLS and CDR2 YYNGEE. CDR3 size: 15 residues. Trimming left V 0 bases short and J 1 base short, with 10 bases between. The CDR3 DNA reads TGTGCCAGCAGCGTAGCGGGACTCCAGAACACTGAAGCTTTCTTT. Protein: CASSVAGLQNTEAFF.

The CDR3 nucleotides are TGCGCCAGCAGCTTGGTTGGTAGTAGCTCCTACGAGCAGTACTTC. It is translated as CASSLVGSSSYEQYF. The rearrangement joins TRBV5-1 to TRBJ2-7; D uncertain. V was clipped by 0 bases and J by 0 bases, with 10 bases between them. This CDR3 region has 15 residues. Germline assignment: CDR1 SGHRS and CDR2 YFSETQ.

The rearrangement links TRBV7-9 to TRBJ2-3, with 10 nucleotides matching TRBD2. Germline V gives CDR1 SEHNR, CDR2 FQNEAQ (reference sequence). V was pared by 5 bases and J by 0 bases, with 2 bases of the junction left unmatched. This CDR3 region has 15 residues. The CDR3 sequence: CASSPTSGSTDTQYF. In DNA form, the CDR3 reads TGTGCCAGCAGCCCGACTAGCGGGAGCACAGATACGCAGTATTTT.

The rearrangement joins TRBV6-6 to TRBJ2-7, with 12 bases that match TRBD2. The CDR3 loop spans 15 amino acids. CDR1 and CDR2 (germline): MNHNY, SVGAGI (reference sequence). V lost 6 bases and J lost 4; bases outside the gene matches: 7. The CDR3 bases are TGTGCCAGCAGCCCTCTAGCGGGAGGGCCGTACGAGCAGTACTTC. Residues: CASSPLAGGPYEQYF.

The chain is built from TRBV5-6 and TRBJ1-4, with 8 nucleotides matching TRBD1. Germline V gives CDR1 SGHDT, CDR2 YYEEEE. This CDR3 is 18 amino acids long. V lost 1 base to trimming and J lost 7 bases; unmatched junction nucleotides: 15. The DNA of the CDR3 is TGTGCCAGCAGCTTGTACCAGGGGGCTGTGATTTGGGGTGAAAAACTGTTTTTT. Protein: CASSLYQGAVIWGEKLFF. The whole variable domain, remainder taken from reference TRBV5-6 and TRBJ1-4, is DAGVTQSPTHLIKTRGQQVTLRCSPKSGHDTVSWYQQALGQGPQFIFQYYEEEERQRGNFPDRFSGHQFPNYSSELNVNALLLGDSALYLCASSLYQGAVIWGEKLFFGSGTQLSVL.

The J gene is TRBJ1-1, the V gene TRBV9; D may be TRBD1 (5 bases). CDR3 length: 15 residues. V was shortened by 4 bases and J by 4 bases, with 17 bases between the two germline ends. Germline values: CDR1 SGDLS, CDR2 YYNGEE. CDR3 loop: CASSSSGWGTTEAFF. The CDR3 DNA reads as TGTGCCAGCAGCTCATCAGGGTGGGGAACCACTGAAGCTTTCTTT.

The chain couples TRBV6-1 to TRBJ2-7, with D perhaps TRBD1 (5 bases). Germline V CDR1 and CDR2: MNHNS, SASEGT. The CDR3 loop spans 15 amino acids. V shed 2 bases and J shed 0 bases, with 11 bases lying between them. In DNA form, the CDR3 reads TGTGCCAGCAGTGAATTCGCAGGGATCTCCTACGAGCAGTACTTC. Translated, it gives CASSEFAGISYEQYF.

This chain uses TRBV10-2 with TRBJ1-2; 11 bases agree with TRBD1. V dropped 6 bases and J dropped 7; count of bases not matched to a gene: 7. The CDR3 sequence is 14 residues long. Germline V gene lookup returns CDR1 WSHSY and CDR2 SAAADI. CDR3 loop: CASSLGQGAGGYTF. CDR3 DNA: TGCGCCAGCAGCCTCGGACAGGGGGCTGGTGGCTACACCTTC.

This clone is a singleton in its sample. The rearrangement uses TRBV11-2 and TRBJ2-1; no firm D call. Trimming removed 8 bases at V and 6 bases at J, with 20 bases between. In germline, CDR1 is SGHAT, CDR2 FQNNGV. This CDR3 comprises 15 residues. The CDR3 loop is CASRAPTEVGNEQFF. The CDR3 bases are TGTGCCAGCCGGGCCCCTACAGAGGTCGGCAATGAGCAGTTCTTC.

The rearrangement joins TRBV6-5 to TRBJ1-6; the D is unclear. This CDR3 spans 14 amino acids. Germline CDR1 MNHEY, CDR2 SVGAGI. V was clipped by 2 bases and J by 5 bases, with 7 bases between them. CDR3 nucleotides: TGTGCCAGCAGTTACCTGGGGAATAATTCACCCCTCCACTTT. Its protein is CASSYLGNNSPLHF.

The rearrangement joins TRBV18 to TRBJ2-7; 7 nucleotides align to TRBD1. V shed 3 bases, J shed 2 bases, and the junction held 4 bases outside the gene matches. Germline V lookup: CDR1 KGHSH, CDR2 LQKENI. The CDR3 totals 14 residues. In DNA form, the CDR3 reads TGTGCCAGCTCACCCCAGGGGGAAGCCTACGAGCAGTACTTC. It specifies CASSPQGEAYEQYF.

J is TRBJ2-7 and V is TRBV5-1, with 8 nucleotides matching TRBD2. The CDR3 covers 13 residues. The V gene's germline CDR1 is SGHRS and CDR2 YFSETQ. After removal of 1 base from V and 5 bases from J, the junction contained 2 bases not matched to a gene. DNA of the CDR3: TGCGCCAGCAGCTTGCGGGAGGGGAACGAGCAGTACTTC. Translation gives CASSLREGNEQYF.

This chain links TRBV19 with TRBJ2-1; the match to TRBD2 covers 10 bases. Germline assignment: CDR1 LNHDA and CDR2 SQIVND (reference sequence). The CDR3 runs 15 residues. Trimming removed 7 bases from V and 4 bases from J; junction bases left unmatched: 7. CDR3 bases: TGTGCCAGTACCCCGACTAGCGGGCCTTACAATGAGCAGTTCTTC. This gives the protein CASTPTSGPYNEQFF.

This chain connects TRBV29-1 to TRBJ2-2; D is undetermined. The CDR3 is made up of 13 amino acids. Germline assignment: CDR1 SQVTM and CDR2 ANQGSEA. Trimming removed 3 bases from V and 0 bases from J, with 5 bases in between. The CDR3: CSVEGSNTGELFF. As DNA, the CDR3 is TGCAGCGTTGAGGGCTCGAACACCGGGGAGCTGTTTTTT.

Details on this clone: This specimen includes other DNA sequences encoding the same CDR3. This chain links TRBV27 with TRBJ2-7, with TRBD2 matching 9 bases. The germline V gene has CDR1 MNHEY and CDR2 SMNVEV (reference sequence). The CDR3 loop spans 15 amino acids. J was trimmed by 0 bases and V by 3 bases; bases with no gene match: 3. This CDR3 is CASSLSGRFSYEQYF. Written as DNA, the CDR3 is TGTGCCAGCAGTTTGAGCGGGAGGTTCTCCTACGAGCAGTACTTC.

This sequence joins TRBV11-2 and TRBJ2-2, with unresolved D. Looked up from germline, CDR1 is SGHAT and CDR2 is FQNNGV. V gave up 4 bases and J gave up 5 bases, with 14 bases separating them. There are 15 residues in the CDR3. The CDR3 here is CASSSTLRPTGELFF. The CDR3 DNA reads TGTGCCAGCAGCTCGACCTTAAGACCGACCGGGGAGCTGTTTTTT.

The J gene is TRBJ2-3, the V gene TRBV11-2; unclear D gene. This CDR3 has 15 residues. V dropped 2 bases and J dropped 0 bases, with 9 bases sitting between them. Germline CDR1 and CDR2: SGHAT and FQNNGV. CDR3 protein: CASSLLRASTDTQYF. The DNA of the CDR3 is TGTGCCAGCAGCTTACTGCGCGCTAGCACAGATACGCAGTATTTT. The whole variable domain, filled in from reference TRBV11-2 and TRBJ2-3, reads EAGVAQSPRYKIIEKRQSVAFWCNPISGHATLYWYQQILGQGPKLLIQFQNNGVVDDSQLPKDRFSAERLKGVDSTLKIQPAKLEDSAVYLCASSLLRASTDTQYFGPGTRLTVL.

The rearrangement links TRBV19 to TRBJ2-7; 12 nucleotides agree with TRBD2. The CDR3 is 14 amino acids. V gave up 5 bases and J gave up 5 bases; unmatched junction bases: 4. Germline loops: CDR1 LNHDA, CDR2 SQIVND (reference sequence). As DNA, the CDR3 is TGTGCCAGTAGTCCTAGGACTAGCGGGAACGAGCAGTACTTC. Its protein is CASSPRTSGNEQYF.

The chain is built from TRBV7-9 and TRBJ1-1; D is unclear. With 8 bases removed from V and 8 bases from J, the gap between germline ends came to 12 bases. The germline CDR1 and CDR2 sequences are SEHNR and FQNEAQ (reference sequence). The CDR3 spans 11 residues. DNA for the CDR3: TGTGCCAGCGCGTTCGTTACCGAAGCTTTCTTT. This sequence encodes CASAFVTEAFF.

This clone was recorded a few times. The J gene is TRBJ2-1, the V gene TRBV23-1, with 7 nucleotides matching TRBD2. TRBV23-1 is recorded as an ORF, its role being uncertain. The ends lost 5 bases at V and 5 bases at J; junction bases unmatched: 9. This CDR3 region has 15 residues. CDR3 nucleotide sequence: TGCGCCAGCAGTTATAGGTGGCTAGCGGACAATGAGCAGTTCTTC. Translated, it gives CASSYRWLADNEQFF.

This chain connects TRBV28 to TRBJ2-2; D is undetermined. V lost 2 bases and J lost 2, with 6 bases in between. This CDR3 spans 14 amino acids. Germline CDR1 reads MDHEN; CDR2 reads SYDVKM. The CDR3 reads CASSLDFNTGELFF. The CDR3 DNA sequence: TGTGCCAGCAGTTTAGACTTTAACACCGGGGAGCTGTTTTTT.

The V call is TRBV30, the J call TRBJ2-7; D remains ambiguous. V dropped 2 bases and J dropped 0 bases, with 8 bases sitting between them. Germline V gene data show CDR1 as GTSNPN and CDR2 as SVGIG (reference sequence). The CDR3 consists of 13 residues. The CDR3: CAWSRPGSYEQYF. The CDR3 nucleotides are TGTGCCTGGAGTCGTCCCGGCTCCTACGAGCAGTACTTC.

The CDR3 loop is CASSSLADVYEQYF. In nucleotides, the CDR3 is TGTGCCAGCAGTTCACTAGCGGACGTCTACGAGCAGTACTTC. The chain carries TRBV27 and TRBJ2-7; the match to TRBD2 covers 8 bases. The CDR3 is made up of 14 amino acids. Germline values: CDR1 MNHEY, CDR2 SMNVEV (reference sequence). With V trimmed by 4 bases and J by 3 bases, 5 bases remained unmatched.

The chain uses TRBV11-2 and TRBJ1-4, with D uncertain. Trimming removed 6 bases at V and 8 bases at J, with 7 bases between. Per the germline V gene, CDR1 is SGHAT and CDR2 is FQNNGV. The CDR3 spans 11 residues. CDR3 sequence (DNA): TGTGCCAGCAGGGTTGAGGAAAAACTGTTTTTT. The encoded protein is CASRVEEKLFF.

V usage is TRBV30 and J usage is TRBJ2-7; 10 nucleotides match TRBD1. The CDR3 is 14 amino acids. CDR1 is GTSNPN, CDR2 SVGIG, per germline (reference sequence). J gave up 5 bases and V 3 bases, and 7 bases lay outside the gene matches. The CDR3 bases are TGTGCCTGGAGATCCGGGACAGGGGATGACGAGCAGTACTTC. Residues: CAWRSGTGDDEQYF.

The chain recombines TRBV27 with TRBJ2-7; D not certain. The germline V gene encodes CDR1 MNHEY and CDR2 SMNVEV (reference sequence). The CDR3 sequence is 13 residues long. Trimming removed 3 bases at V and 2 bases at J, with 8 bases between. This CDR3 is CASSLGKTYEQYF. The CDR3 coding sequence is TGTGCCAGCAGTTTGGGGAAGACCTACGAGCAGTACTTC.

This rearrangement joins TRBV7-8 to TRBJ2-7, with 9 bases aligning to TRBD2. Germline CDR1 is SGHVS and CDR2 is FQNEAQ. The CDR3 consists of 16 residues. The V and J ends lost 1 base and 3 bases, in that order; junction bases with no gene match: 7. The chain's CDR3 is CASSLGRTSVGYEQYF. The CDR3 DNA sequence: TGTGCCAGCAGCTTAGGTAGGACTAGCGTAGGCTACGAGCAGTACTTC.